One and the same sample provided the 19 T cell receptor beta chains below, sequenced in a study of T cells after somatic rescue of genetic block. Method: immunoSEQ multiplex PCR; TCRdb's copy keeps in-frame clones and lacks some. The sample carries about 67,000 clones, 92% recorded once. Material for sequencing was peripheral blood mononuclear cells (PBMCs). The receptors were gathered from a man aged 40-50 years.

This chain joins TRBV4-1 and TRBJ2-2, with 8 positions matching TRBD1. The V gene end was trimmed by 5 bases and the J gene end by 5 bases; junction bases not matched to a gene: 7. The CDR3 consists of 15 residues. Germline V gives CDR1 MGHRA, CDR2 YSYEKL. The CDR3 nucleotides are TGCGCCAGCAGCGCGGGACAGGTTGTGACCGGGGAGCTGTTTTTT. Encoded protein: CASSAGQVVTGELFF.

This chain connects TRBV10-1 to TRBJ2-1; 10 positions match TRBD2. Trimming at V came to 8 bases and at J to 3 bases, leaving 22 bases not matched to a gene. Germline V gene lookup returns CDR1 WNHNN and CDR2 SYGVQD (reference sequence). The CDR3 is made up of 20 amino acids. The CDR3 loop is CASLTRGRTKRGGYYNEQFF. CDR3 coding DNA: TGCGCCAGCCTAACCCGGGGCAGGACTAAGCGGGGGGGATACTACAATGAGCAGTTCTTC.

This chain links TRBV30 with TRBJ1-1, with 9 bases identical to TRBD1. The CDR3 consists of 18 residues. V lost 4 bases and J lost 0; bases outside the gene matches: 15. Germline V lookup: CDR1 GTSNPN, CDR2 SVGIG (reference sequence). CDR3 coding DNA: TGTGCCTGGATCACCCCCCGGGGACAGGGAACCATGAACACTGAAGCTTTCTTT. Its translation: CAWITPRGQGTMNTEAFF. Full variable domain (missing parts from reference TRBV30 and TRBJ1-1): SQTIHQWPATLVQPVGSPLSLECTVEGTSNPNLYWYRQAAGRGLQLLFYSVGIGQISSEVPQNLSASRPQDRQFILSSKKLLLSDSGFYLCAWITPRGQGTMNTEAFFGQGTRLTVV.

The V call is TRBV7-9, the J call TRBJ2-1; D gene ambiguous. The CDR3 contains 15 residues. CDR1 is SEHNR, CDR2 FQNEAQ, per germline (reference sequence). V lost 7 bases, J lost 2 bases, and 15 bases lay in between. CDR3: CASTPRYGTYNEQFF. In DNA, the CDR3 is TGTGCCAGCACCCCCAGGTACGGAACCTACAATGAGCAGTTCTTC.

In this sample, this clone turned up once. V gene TRBV6-6 combines with J gene TRBJ2-7; TRBD1 agrees at 7 bases. CDR1 is MNHNY, CDR2 SVGAGI, per germline (reference sequence). V dropped 6 bases and J dropped 1; count of bases not matched to a gene: 6. The CDR3 is 14 amino acids. CDR3: CASSPRDSSYEQYF. The CDR3 coding sequence is TGTGCCAGCAGCCCTAGGGACAGTTCCTACGAGCAGTACTTC.

This clone has a handful of counts. The chain couples TRBV29-1 to TRBJ1-1, with TRBD1 as a possible D gene (5 bases). This CDR3 is 12 amino acids long. V was cut by 4 bases and J by 6 bases, with 12 bases left in between. CDR1 and CDR2 from the germline V gene are SQVTM and ANQGSEA. The CDR3 protein is CSVVRQGAEAFF. The CDR3 DNA follows: TGCAGCGTTGTACGGCAGGGCGCTGAAGCTTTCTTT.

The CDR3 coding sequence is TGTGCCAGCAGCCGAGGAACAGACAATCAGCCCCAGCATTTT. This gives the protein CASSRGTDNQPQHF. This chain links TRBV2 with TRBJ1-5; D ambiguous. V dropped 6 bases and J dropped 3 bases, with 12 bases sitting between them. CDR3 length: 14 amino acids. Germline CDR1 reads SNHLY; CDR2 reads FYNNEI.

CDR3 nucleotide sequence: TGCGCCAGCAGCCCAGACAGGGGGCGTAACTATGGCTACACCTTC. The encoded protein is CASSPDRGRNYGYTF. This chain joins TRBV5-1 and TRBJ1-2, with 10 nucleotides matching TRBD1. The V gene end was trimmed by 4 bases and the J gene end by 1 base; junction bases not matched to a gene: 4. The CDR3 extends over 15 amino acids. Germline V lookup: CDR1 SGHRS, CDR2 YFSETQ.

J is TRBJ1-5 and V is TRBV5-4; D is uncertain. Germline V gene lookup returns CDR1 SGHNT and CDR2 YYREEE (reference sequence). The CDR3 contains 13 residues. Trimming took 1 base from V and 3 from J, leaving 5 bases between them. CDR3 loop: CASSLNPNQPQHF. The CDR3 nucleotides are TGTGCCAGCAGCTTGAACCCCAATCAGCCCCAGCATTTT.

This rearrangement joins TRBV10-3 to TRBJ2-7, with 7 positions matching TRBD2. The CDR3 runs to 16 residues. V lost 0 bases, J lost 4 bases, and 9 bases stayed unmatched. Germline lookup yields CDR1 ENHRY and CDR2 SYGVKD. The CDR3 sequence is CAISESGVEGGYEQYF. The CDR3 DNA is TGTGCCATCAGTGAGTCGGGTGTGGAGGGAGGGTACGAGCAGTACTTC.

This clone was picked up a small number of times. This rearrangement joins TRBV7-8 to TRBJ1-5; D gene unclear. Trimming stripped 1 base from V and 4 bases from J, with 11 bases between. The CDR3 sequence is 15 residues long. Germline CDR1 SGHVS, CDR2 FQNEAQ. The CDR3 protein is CASSLVRNSNQPQHF. CDR3 bases: TGTGCCAGCAGCTTAGTTAGGAACAGTAATCAGCCCCAGCATTTT.

CDR3 sequence: CASSPTGDTEAFF. CDR3 bases: TGTGCCAGCAGCCCTACAGGGGACACTGAAGCTTTCTTT. The chain links TRBV11-3 to TRBJ1-1; TRBD1 aligns across 7 bases. Trimming removed 5 bases from V and 3 bases from J; junction bases left unmatched: 3. Germline V gene data show CDR1 as SGHNT and CDR2 as YENEEA. This CDR3 comprises 13 residues. Full variable domain (rest looked up from reference TRBV11-3 and TRBJ1-1): EAGVVQSPRYKIIEKKQPVAFWCNPISGHNTLYWYLQNLGQGPELLIRYENEEAVDDSQLPKDRFSAERLKGVDSTLKIQPAELGDSAVYLCASSPTGDTEAFFGQGTRLTVV.

J is TRBJ1-1 and V is TRBV3-2. TRBV3-2 is a listed pseudogene. CDR3 size: 8 residues. Here the CDR3 reads CANLEAFF. CDR3 coding DNA: TGTGCCAACCTCGAAGCTTTCTTT.

There are a few counts of this clone. The chain joins TRBV7-8 to TRBJ2-7; D may be TRBD1 (6 bases). The CDR3 length is 15 residues. V was shortened by 5 bases and J by 5 bases, with 19 bases between the two germline ends. Germline V gene sequence: CDR1 SGHVS, CDR2 FQNEAQ. CDR3 sequence: CASSPHRVPINEQYF. The CDR3 region has the DNA TGTGCCAGCAGCCCTCACAGGGTCCCAATTAACGAGCAGTACTTC.

This clone was observed a single time. The chain is built from TRBV4-1 and TRBJ2-7; 8 bases fit TRBD2. There are 15 residues in the CDR3. Looked up from germline, CDR1 is MGHRA and CDR2 is YSYEKL. V was clipped by 1 base and J by 6 bases; unmatched bases: 8. The CDR3 DNA follows: TGCGCCAGCAGCCAAGCCCCCAGCGGGAGTTTCGAGCAGTACTTC. It specifies CASSQAPSGSFEQYF.

CDR3 DNA: TGTGCCAGCAGCTCCCTTTGGGTAGCGGGAGGGAGGGTGAATACGCAGTATTTT. Translation gives CASSSLWVAGGRVNTQYF. The rearrangement joins TRBV7-2 to TRBJ2-3, with 11 bases fitting TRBD2. Losses at the gene ends were 4 bases for V and 7 bases for J; bases not matched to a gene: 16. Germline V lookup: CDR1 SGHTA, CDR2 FQGNSA. The CDR3 consists of 18 residues.

V is TRBV5-6 and J is TRBJ2-7; 9 positions agree with TRBD2. This CDR3 comprises 15 residues. The germline CDR1 and CDR2 sequences are SGHDT and YYEEEE. The J segment lost 2 bases and the V segment lost 4 bases, leaving 7 bases of the junction unmatched. CDR3 sequence: CASSLGLAPTYEQYF. CDR3 coding DNA: TGTGCCAGCAGCCTAGGACTAGCGCCCACCTACGAGCAGTACTTC.

This clone was observed a single time. In DNA, the CDR3 is TGTGCCAGCAACCGCAGACGGAACACTGAAGCTTTCTTT. Translation: CASNRRRNTEAFF. This chain links TRBV6-5 with TRBJ1-1; D unresolved. This CDR3 comprises 13 residues. The V end was cut by 7 bases, the J end by 1 base, with 10 bases between. The germline V gene encodes CDR1 MNHEY and CDR2 SVGAGI.

The chain combines TRBV5-4 with TRBJ2-7; D gene unclear. There are 11 residues in the CDR3. CDR1 SGHNT and CDR2 YYREEE come from the germline V gene (reference sequence). V was trimmed by 4 bases and J by 4 bases, leaving 6 bases between them. CDR3 sequence: CASSLGYEQYF. The CDR3 DNA follows: TGTGCCAGCAGCCTTGGGTACGAGCAGTACTTC.